The T cell receptor beta chain described here comes from a study of T cells after yellow fever vaccination. About this clonotype: Its specificity is not known.

General study findings and limits: Abundant contaminating clonotypes from the bulk population could appear in FACS-sorted repertoires. Most clones from primary vaccination resurfaced after the booster (around 97% CD4, 70% to 90% CD8). The CD4 and CD8 compartments had a small share of their clonotypes in common.

5'RACE template switching produced TCR cDNA carrying a universal primer site and UMIs. TCRdb recomputed calls from the 5' RACE reads with MiXCR, one row per CDR3 protein. This sample has a few hundred thousand distinct CDR3 sequences, with roughly 4.8% found just once. The specimen was CD4+ T cells sorted from PBMCs, collected on the day of the yellow fever booster vaccination. This clonotype was obtained from a man between 18 and 35 years old who received the YFV17D yellow fever vaccine.

CDR3 sequence: CASSPDRGEKLFF. The DNA for the CDR3 is TGTGCCAGCTCACCGGACAGGGGAGAAAAACTGTTTTTT. The chain carries TRBV18 and TRBJ1-4, with TRBD1 identical over 9 bases. Germline CDR1 is KGHSH and CDR2 is LQKENI. Trimming removed 3 bases from V and 8 bases from J; junction bases left unmatched: 1. The CDR3 is made up of 13 amino acids.